Each of the 9 T cell receptor beta chains below was sequenced from the same sample in a study of blood T cell repertoires in COVID-19. Profiled with immunoSEQ multiplex PCR; TCRdb holds only in-frame clones, not every one. Of approximately 90,000 clones listed, 65% to 85% are singletons. Source material: peripheral blood. These receptors came from a man at least 80 years old with active or convalescent COVID-19.

This chain connects TRBV11-2 to TRBJ2-3; D gene ambiguous. In germline, CDR1 is SGHAT, CDR2 FQNNGV. CDR3 size: 14 residues. Between the trimmed V and J ends, which lost 4 bases and 1 base, there was a span of 9 bases. CDR3 DNA: TGTGCCAGCAGCTCATTAATAGGCACAGATACGCAGTATTTT. It yields the protein CASSSLIGTDTQYF.

The V gene is TRBV24-1, the J gene TRBJ1-2, with 8 bases fitting TRBD1. Germline values: CDR1 KGHDR, CDR2 SFDVKD. This CDR3 has 13 amino acids. Trimming at V came to 4 bases and at J to 6 bases, leaving 3 bases not matched to a gene. In nucleotides, the CDR3 is TGTGCCACCAGTGACAGGACAGGGAATGGCTACACCTTC. Residues: CATSDRTGNGYTF.

The chain links TRBV3-1 (or the pseudogene TRBV3-2) to TRBJ2-2; D might be TRBD1 (6 bases). Germline V gene sequence: CDR1 LGHDT, CDR2 YNNKEL (reference sequence). Deletions cut 7 bases from V and 6 bases from J, with 15 bases between. The CDR3 totals 14 residues. The DNA of the CDR3 is TGTGCCAGCAAGTTACAGGGTATATCCGGGGAGCTGTTTTTT. Protein sequence: CASKLQGISGELFF.

The rearrangement links TRBV5-6 to TRBJ1-2, with D tentatively TRBD1 (6 bases). The CDR3 sequence is 14 residues long. Trimming removed 3 bases from V and 4 bases from J, with 13 bases in between. CDR1 SGHDT and CDR2 YYEEEE come from the germline V gene. The CDR3 nucleotides are TGTGCCAGCAGCTGGACGGGGGGCGGCTATGGCTACACCTTC. Translating it yields CASSWTGGGYGYTF.

The V gene is TRBV10-3, the J gene TRBJ1-2; weak D call: TRBD1 (5 bases). V was pared by 3 bases and J by 0 bases, with 8 bases between. Germline values: CDR1 ENHRY, CDR2 SYGVKD. CDR3 length: 14 residues. The CDR3 DNA sequence: TGTGCCATCAGTGAAGGGGTTTCTAACTATGGCTACACCTTC. Translated: CAISEGVSNYGYTF.

This clone was seen a few times. This chain links TRBV5-5 with TRBJ2-5, with 7 bases matching TRBD2. Germline loops: CDR1 SGHKS, CDR2 YYEKEE (reference sequence). The CDR3 is 14 residues long. V shed 4 bases, J shed 4 bases, and the junction held 7 bases outside the gene matches. CDR3 in amino acids: CASSPGRGGETQYF. DNA for the CDR3: TGTGCCAGCAGCCCGGGGAGGGGAGGAGAGACCCAGTACTTC.

The chain employs TRBV18 and TRBJ2-3; TRBD1 might be the D (5 bases). The germline V and J ends were trimmed by 2 bases and 3 bases, with 12 bases remaining between them. This CDR3 contains 15 residues. The V gene's germline CDR1 is KGHSH and CDR2 LQKENI. CDR3 sequence reads: CASSPGQGSTDTQYF. Written as DNA, the CDR3 is TGTGCCAGCTCACCAGGTCAGGGTTCAACAGATACGCAGTATTTT.

V is TRBV24-1 and J is TRBJ1-1, with 8 positions matching TRBD1. Unmatched junction bases numbered 3, after V lost 0 bases and J lost 4 bases. The CDR3 runs to 15 residues. Per germline, CDR1 KGHDR and CDR2 SFDVKD. The CDR3 region is CATSDLVGQGTEAFF. CDR3 sequence (DNA): TGTGCCACCAGTGATTTGGTCGGACAGGGCACTGAAGCTTTCTTT.

The chain couples TRBV19 to TRBJ1-2; possibly TRBD1 for D (6 bases). From germline, CDR1 is LNHDA and CDR2 SQIVND (reference sequence). The CDR3 contains 13 residues. Trimming left V 5 bases short and J 7 bases short, with 14 bases between. Written as DNA, the CDR3 is TGTGCCAGTAGTCAAGGCCGGGACACTGGCTACACCTTC. This translates into CASSQGRDTGYTF.